This TCR beta chain stems from a study of cytomegalovirus exposure and HLA in healthy donors. Whole-study results and caveats: An analysis was carried out later, and it reportedly showed fewer N-insertions in an Asian-associated ancestry cluster than the approximately 700-donor mean.

This clone was counted only a few times. The antigen remains unidentified. With 60 Vbeta and 13 Jbeta primers, the PCR was carried out. Repertoires were generated with immunoSEQ multiplex PCR, while TCRdb's copy carries only in-frame clones and drops some. The data hold about 150,000 clones, with about two thirds observed a single time. V trimming: 0 bases; J trimming: 1 base; junction bases outside the gene matches: 2. This CDR3 contains 15 residues. Germline V lookup: CDR1 SGDLS, CDR2 YYNGEE. The receptor was derived from a woman aged 35 to 49 in good health and CMV-seronegative. Sequenced material: PBMCs. The rearrangement uses TRBV9 and TRBJ2-3, with 7 bases matching TRBD2. The chain's CDR3 is CASSVGAGGTDTQYF. The CDR3 DNA is TGTGCCAGCAGCGTAGGTGCGGGGGGCACAGATACGCAGTATTTT.